This entry lists 25 T cell receptor beta chains sequenced from one sample in a study of blood T cell repertoires in COVID-19. Assay: immunoSEQ multiplex PCR; the TCRdb copy retains only in-frame clones and omits some. The sample shows over 250,000 clones, about 87% of them seen only once. Sample: PBMCs or T cells enriched from blood (not recorded which). The receptors were gathered from a woman in her 30s who had recovered from COVID-19.

The chain recombines TRBV19 with TRBJ2-4; D unresolved. V lost 3 bases and J 0 bases, leaving 9 bases between the germline ends. This CDR3 region has 15 residues. CDR1 is LNHDA, CDR2 SQIVND, per germline (reference sequence). Here the CDR3 reads CASSIARLAKNIQYF. CDR3 nucleotides: TGTGCCAGTAGTATCGCGAGGCTAGCCAAAAACATTCAGTACTTC.

V is TRBV19 and J is TRBJ1-5, with D possibly being TRBD1 (5 bases). The germline gives CDR1 LNHDA, CDR2 SQIVND (reference sequence). V lost 6 bases, J lost 7 bases, and 19 bases lay in between. The CDR3 has 15 residues. CDR3 in DNA: TGTGCCAGTAGCCCTAAGGGGCTGCCGGGCCAGCCCCAGCATTTT. Protein: CASSPKGLPGQPQHF.

Here the CDR3 DNA reads TGTGCCAGCAGCTTGCGGGCGGGCTCTGGAAACACCATATATTTT. Amino acid sequence: CASSLRAGSGNTIYF. The chain uses TRBV7-9 and TRBJ1-3; no definite D call. CDR1 is SEHNR, CDR2 FQNEAQ, per germline (reference sequence). The V gene lost 3 bases and the J gene lost 0 bases, with 9 bases spanning the gap. The CDR3 sequence is 15 residues long.

The genes are TRBV4-1 and TRBJ2-3, with TRBD2 matching over 14 bases. Per germline, CDR1 MGHRA and CDR2 YSYEKL. V gave up 0 bases and J gave up 4 bases; unmatched junction bases: 0. The CDR3 is made up of 16 amino acids. In nucleotides, the CDR3 is TGCGCCAGCAGCCAAGAGACTAGCGGGGGGGCAGATACGCAGTATTTT. Its translation: CASSQETSGGADTQYF.

This CDR3 is CASSPTGYNEQFF. The CDR3, as DNA: TGTGCCAGCAGCCCGACAGGGTACAATGAGCAGTTCTTC. This chain uses TRBV12-3 or TRBV12-4 with TRBJ2-1, with 7 bases lining up with TRBD1. The CDR3 consists of 13 residues. The trim removed 6 bases at V and 4 bases at J, leaving 3 bases unmatched.

The chain has TRBV5-1 and TRBJ2-7; D perhaps matches TRBD1 (5 bases). This CDR3 is built from 14 residues. V lost 3 bases and J 4 bases, leaving 14 bases between the germline ends. Germline V gene sequence: CDR1 SGHRS, CDR2 YFSETQ. CDR3 residues: CASSSITGTYEQYF. The CDR3 nucleotides are TGCGCCAGCAGCTCTATTACAGGAACATACGAGCAGTACTTC.

The CDR3 region is CASSGTGPGETQYF. The CDR3 coding sequence is TGTGCCAGCAGCGGGACAGGGCCGGGAGAGACCCAGTACTTC. The chain carries TRBV3-1 (or the pseudogene TRBV3-2) and TRBJ2-5; 9 nucleotides align to TRBD1. Germline values: CDR1 LGHDT, CDR2 YNNKEL (reference sequence). Unmatched junction bases numbered 5, after V lost 5 bases and J lost 4 bases. CDR3 length: 14 amino acids.

V gene TRBV6-2 or TRBV6-3 combines with J gene TRBJ2-2; D is unresolved. Germline V gene data show CDR1 as MNHEY and CDR2 as SVGEGT. The CDR3 loop spans 12 amino acids. V lost 2 bases and J 6 bases, leaving 4 bases between the germline ends. CDR3 coding DNA: TGTGCCAGCAGTTACCCGGCCGGGGAGCTGTTTTTT. It encodes CASSYPAGELFF.

The chain is built from TRBV5-1 and TRBJ1-3, with D uncertain. The ends were cut back, 4 bases at V and 3 bases at J, with 5 bases in the middle. The CDR3 covers 12 residues. Germline V gene data show CDR1 as SGHRS and CDR2 as YFSETQ. This CDR3 reads CASSPSGNTIYF. CDR3 DNA: TGCGCCAGCAGCCCCAGTGGAAACACCATATATTTT.

The chain employs TRBV18 and TRBJ1-1; 9 nucleotides agree with TRBD1. There are 14 residues in the CDR3. Germline lookup yields CDR1 KGHSH and CDR2 LQKENI. Losses at the gene ends were 6 bases for V and 8 bases for J; bases not matched to a gene: 10. The CDR3 bases are TGTGCCAGCTCGGAGGGACAGGGACTAACCGAAGCTTTCTTT. Its translation: CASSEGQGLTEAFF.

V usage is TRBV24-1 and J usage is TRBJ2-3, with 10 bases lining up with TRBD2. The V gene's germline CDR1 is KGHDR and CDR2 SFDVKD. The CDR3 length is 15 residues. Unmatched junction bases numbered 6, after V lost 5 bases and J lost 5 bases. The CDR3 DNA follows: TGTGCCACCAGTGTACGAGCGGGGGGGCAAGATACGCAGTATTTT. Amino acids: CATSVRAGGQDTQYF.

The chain links TRBV9 to TRBJ1-2; TRBD1 matches 9 bases. Germline loops: CDR1 SGDLS, CDR2 YYNGEE. The junction had 9 bases not matched to a gene; V was cut back by 4 bases and J by 2 bases. This CDR3 comprises 16 residues. The CDR3 DNA is TGTGCCAGCAGCCCACGACAGGGGGGCTCAAACTATGGCTACACCTTC. Protein: CASSPRQGGSNYGYTF.

The V and J genes are TRBV6-5 and TRBJ1-1; 8 bases line up with TRBD1. The CDR3 spans 13 residues. With 5 bases clipped from V and 4 bases from J, the junction kept 3 bases outside the gene matches. Germline CDR1 reads MNHEY; CDR2 reads SVGAGI. This CDR3 reads CASSTGGLTEAFF. CDR3 in DNA: TGTGCCAGCAGTACAGGGGGGCTCACTGAAGCTTTCTTT.

The chain uses TRBV12-3 or TRBV12-4 and TRBJ1-1, with a tentative D call TRBD1 (5 bases). The V end lost 2 bases, the J end lost 4 bases, and 8 bases lay between the germline ends. The CDR3 spans 13 residues. In DNA form, the CDR3 reads TGTGCCAGCAGTTTACAGGGCCGCACTGAAGCTTTCTTT. Translated: CASSLQGRTEAFF.

This chain uses TRBV7-6 with TRBJ2-7, with D possibly TRBD2 on 6 matching bases. The V end lost 3 bases, the J end lost 1 base, and 7 bases lay between the germline ends. The CDR3 length is 13 residues. Germline assignment: CDR1 SGHVS and CDR2 FNYEAQ. The CDR3 nucleotides are TGTGCCAGCAGCTTGACTAGTTCCTACGAGCAGTACTTC. It specifies CASSLTSSYEQYF.

The V call is TRBV28, the J call TRBJ1-5; the match to TRBD1 covers 7 bases. Germline trimming cut 3 bases from V and 5 bases from J; bases unmatched to any gene: 4. Germline V CDR1 and CDR2: MDHEN, SYDVKM. The CDR3 consists of 14 residues. This CDR3 reads CASSFPRGDQPQHF. CDR3 in DNA: TGTGCCAGCAGTTTCCCCAGGGGGGATCAGCCCCAGCATTTT.

This clone was observed a few times. The CDR3 nucleotides are TGTGCCAGCATCGAGAATGAGCAGTTCTTC. Amino acids: CASIENEQFF. The chain is built from TRBV5-5 and TRBJ2-1; D unclear. The CDR3 covers 10 residues. V gave up 6 bases and J gave up 7 bases, with 5 bases separating them. Looked up from germline, CDR1 is SGHKS and CDR2 is YYEKEE (reference sequence).

In its sample, this clone was seen a few times. This chain connects TRBV19 to TRBJ1-1; D not certain. Germline loops: CDR1 LNHDA, CDR2 SQIVND (reference sequence). V lost 4 bases to trimming and J lost 3 bases, with 9 bases between them. This CDR3 spans 13 amino acids. The CDR3 sequence is CASSTVIDTEAFF. The CDR3 coding sequence is TGTGCCAGTAGTACGGTAATAGACACTGAAGCTTTCTTT.

The J gene is TRBJ2-7, the V gene TRBV29-1; 10 positions match TRBD1. V lost 6 bases, J lost 7 bases, and 6 bases stayed unmatched. This CDR3 contains 12 residues. Germline values: CDR1 SQVTM, CDR2 ANQGSEA. CDR3: CSVRTGGGEQYF. DNA of the CDR3: TGCAGCGTGAGGACAGGGGGGGGTGAGCAGTACTTC.

The chain links TRBV11-2 to TRBJ1-4; no clear D. CDR1 SGHAT and CDR2 FQNNGV come from the germline V gene. The V gene lost 3 bases and the J gene lost 10 bases, with 18 bases spanning the gap. The CDR3 loop spans 15 amino acids. CDR3 residues: CASSLATGSYGKLFF. The CDR3 coding sequence is TGTGCCAGCAGCTTGGCTACGGGGTCTTATGGAAAACTGTTTTTT. Complete variable domain (other parts from reference TRBV11-2 and TRBJ1-4): EAGVAQSPRYKIIEKRQSVAFWCNPISGHATLYWYQQILGQGPKLLIQFQNNGVVDDSQLPKDRFSAERLKGVDSTLKIQPAKLEDSAVYLCASSLATGSYGKLFFGSGTQLSVL.

The chain recombines TRBV15 with TRBJ2-7, with TRBD2 as a possible D gene (6 bases). CDR3 length: 15 amino acids. Deletions cut 5 bases from V and 3 bases from J, with 17 bases between. Germline V gene sequence: CDR1 LNHNV, CDR2 YYDKDF (reference sequence). The CDR3: CATSPGGRIDYEQYF. CDR3 bases: TGTGCCACCAGCCCCGGGGGACGGATAGACTACGAGCAGTACTTC.

This chain links TRBV5-1 with TRBJ1-3; the D is unclear. This CDR3 comprises 17 residues. Germline V gene data show CDR1 as SGHRS and CDR2 as YFSETQ. Trimming shortened V by 0 bases and J by 1 base, and 14 bases separated the two germline ends. The CDR3 nucleotides read TGCGCCAGCAGCTTGGCCGGGGAGGTTTGGTCTGGAAACACCATATATTTT. Protein sequence: CASSLAGEVWSGNTIYF. Complete variable domain (other parts from reference TRBV5-1 and TRBJ1-3): KAGVTQTPRYLIKTRGQQVTLSCSPISGHRSVSWYQQTPGQGLQFLFEYFSETQRNKGNFPGRFSGRQFSNSRSEMNVSTLELGDSALYLCASSLAGEVWSGNTIYFGEGSWLTVV.

This clone appeared once. V and J are TRBV5-1 and TRBJ1-1, with 7 bases fitting TRBD1. Germline lookup yields CDR1 SGHRS and CDR2 YFSETQ. V shed 0 bases and J 9 bases; nucleotides not matched to a gene: 11. There are 15 residues in the CDR3. The CDR3 region is CASSLEGQSESKAFF. Written as DNA, the CDR3 is TGCGCCAGCAGCTTGGAGGGACAGTCGGAAAGTAAAGCTTTCTTT.

The gene calls are TRBV5-4 and TRBJ2-1, with D possibly being TRBD2 (6 bases). Germline V gene sequence: CDR1 SGHNT, CDR2 YYREEE (reference sequence). The CDR3 has 15 residues. Trimming cost V 3 bases and J 6 bases, with 16 bases left between them. The CDR3 reads CASSSSSVKANEQFF. The CDR3 nucleotides read TGTGCCAGCAGCTCCTCTAGCGTTAAGGCCAATGAGCAGTTCTTC. Variable domain in full (rest from reference TRBV5-4 and TRBJ2-1): ETGVTQSPTHLIKTRGQQVTLRCSSQSGHNTVSWYQQALGQGPQFIFQYYREEENGRGNFPPRFSGLQFPNYSSELNVNALELDDSALYLCASSSSSVKANEQFFGPGTRLTVL.

This clone was observed a handful of times. The chain combines TRBV2 with TRBJ1-4, with unresolved D. Germline V gene sequence: CDR1 SNHLY, CDR2 FYNNEI. V lost 4 bases to trimming and J lost 4 bases, with 16 bases between them. The CDR3 loop spans 16 amino acids. CDR3 nucleotides: TGTGCCAGCAGTGTTGGAGGGCTGAGAGGTAATGAAAAACTGTTTTTT. Translating it yields CASSVGGLRGNEKLFF.